Sequencing of this TCR beta chain was carried out in a study of shared clonotypes between healthy human individuals. Study-wide background: The study enrolled two women and a few men aged 18 to 49.

As for this clone: Its target is not known.

CDR1 is SGHRS, CDR2 YFSETQ, per germline. The CDR3 has 16 amino acids. V gave up 4 bases and J gave up 6 bases, with 20 bases separating them. Findings and limits, study-wide: Naive subsets generally had larger estimated richness than memory subsets.

An assay was performed, and its level was deep. Methods used by the authors: ImmunoSEQ junction-only sequences lacked quality scores, so their filtering differed. Sequenced by immunoSEQ multiplex PCR; TCRdb stores in-frame clones only, minus some. V, J and clone size reflect that table, while D and trimming were determined from the DNA. The sample yields some 1,100,000 clones, around 78% seen once. The clonotype was recovered from a man between 18 and 29 years old in good health. Some clones in this sample may be carry-over from other donors' samples. The chain couples TRBV5-1 to TRBJ2-1; weak D call: TRBD2 (5 bases). The sequenced material came from memory CD4+ T cells from PBMCs. As to subset: CD45RA-negative fraction. CDR3 sequence: CASSPPHAAGGNEQFF. CDR3 nucleotides: TGCGCCAGCAGCCCCCCGCATGCCGCAGGAGGCAATGAGCAGTTCTTC.